This T cell receptor (beta chain) emerged from a study of cytotoxic CD8 clonotypes in ibrutinib-treated CLL. The data were produced by immunoSEQ multiplex PCR, yet TCRdb's version contains in-frame clones alone and is incomplete. The sample includes more than 15,000 clones, about 80% of them seen just once. Trimming shortened V by 4 bases and J by 2 bases, and 16 bases separated the two germline ends. The germline V gene has CDR1 SGDLS and CDR2 YYNGEE. The CDR3 has 15 amino acids. This specimen was PBMCs, taken before ibrutinib treatment. The source is a human donor with chronic lymphocytic leukemia. This chain connects TRBV9 to TRBJ2-7, with D unclear. The CDR3 sequence is CASSPRSSRPYEQYF. The CDR3 DNA follows: TGTGCCAGCAGCCCCCGGAGTAGCCGACCCTACGAGCAGTACTTC.